The source of this TCR beta chain is a study of CD8 T cells in Susac syndrome. The control participants were healthy donors, and these controls were matched with respect to both age and sex. Negative isolation yielded CD8+ and CD4+ T cells; FACS enriched TEMRA cells. Random hexamers were used to reverse transcribe an amount of roughly 0.5 to 1 ug RNA. Coverage of TCR beta CDR3 amplification by immunoSEQ multiplex PCR extended to 54 Vbeta and 13 Jbeta. MiXCR, applied by TCRdb to the immunoSEQ multiplex PCR reads, yields one record per CDR3 protein. The sample consists of about 120,000 distinct CDR3 sequences, 85% to 95% of them appearing once. Germline CDR1 reads DFQATT; CDR2 reads SNEGSKA (reference sequence). The CDR3 length is 15 residues. Trimming took 0 bases from V and 1 from J, leaving 12 bases between them.

This sequence was found in a human donor in good health. The chain employs TRBV20-1 and TRBJ1-2; no reliable D call. The sequenced sample was CD8+ T cells from PBMCs. In nucleotides, the CDR3 is TGCAGTGCTAGAGATGGCCAGGCGGTTAACTATGGCTACACCTTC. It translates to CSARDGQAVNYGYTF.